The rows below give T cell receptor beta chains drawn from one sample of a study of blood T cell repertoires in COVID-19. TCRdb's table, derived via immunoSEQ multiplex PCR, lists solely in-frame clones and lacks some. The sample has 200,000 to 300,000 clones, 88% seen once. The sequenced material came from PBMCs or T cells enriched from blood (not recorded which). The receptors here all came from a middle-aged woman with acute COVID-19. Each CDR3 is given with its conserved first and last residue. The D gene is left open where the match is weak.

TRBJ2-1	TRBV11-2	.	CASSFNSGDNEQFF	TGTGCCAGCAGCTTTAATAGCGGAGACAATGAGCAGTTCTTC
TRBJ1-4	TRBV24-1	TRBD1	CATSDSGTGEKLFF	TGTGCCACCAGTGACTCCGGGACAGGGGAAAAACTGTTTTTT
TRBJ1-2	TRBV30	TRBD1	CAWSAILQGVSGYTF	TGTGCCTGGAGTGCCATACTACAGGGGGTTAGCGGCTACACCTTC
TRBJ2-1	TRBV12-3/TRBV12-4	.	CASSLGQYNEQFF	TGTGCCAGCAGTTTAGGTCAGTACAATGAGCAGTTCTTC
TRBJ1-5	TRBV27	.	CASSVDSRGQPQHF	TGTGCCAGCAGTGTGGACAGCCGAGGTCAGCCCCAGCATTTT
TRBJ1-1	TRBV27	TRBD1	CASSLPGTGGFTEAFF	TGTGCCAGCAGTCTCCCCGGGACAGGGGGTTTCACTGAAGCTTTCTTT
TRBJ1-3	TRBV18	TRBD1	CASSPPGQGNGNTIYF	TGTGCCAGCTCACCACCCGGACAGGGAAATGGAAACACCATATATTTT
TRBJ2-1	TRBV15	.	CATSRDSGSYNEQFF	TGTGCCACCAGCAGAGATAGCGGCTCCTACAATGAGCAGTTCTTC
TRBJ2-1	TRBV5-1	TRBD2	CASSPGTSGLNEQFF	TGCGCCAGCAGCCCGGGGACTAGCGGATTAAATGAGCAGTTCTTC
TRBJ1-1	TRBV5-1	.	CASSLTGGVSGTEAFF	TGCGCCAGCAGCTTGACTGGAGGGGTAAGTGGGACTGAAGCTTTCTTT